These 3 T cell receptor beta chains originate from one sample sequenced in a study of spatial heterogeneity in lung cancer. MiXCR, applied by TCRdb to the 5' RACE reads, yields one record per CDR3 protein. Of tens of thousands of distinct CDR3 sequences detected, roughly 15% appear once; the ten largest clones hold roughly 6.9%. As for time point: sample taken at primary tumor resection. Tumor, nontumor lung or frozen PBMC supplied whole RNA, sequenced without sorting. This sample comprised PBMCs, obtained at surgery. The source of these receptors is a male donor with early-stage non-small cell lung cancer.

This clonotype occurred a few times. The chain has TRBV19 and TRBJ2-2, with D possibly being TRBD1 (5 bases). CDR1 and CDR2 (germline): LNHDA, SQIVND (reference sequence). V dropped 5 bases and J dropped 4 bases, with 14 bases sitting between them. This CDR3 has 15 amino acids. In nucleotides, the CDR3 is TGTGCCAGTAGTCTCGTTTCAGGGCCCACCGGGGAGCTGTTTTTT. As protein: CASSLVSGPTGELFF.

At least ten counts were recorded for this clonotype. The CDR3 bases are TGTGCCAGCAGGCCTCTCACTGAAGCTTTCTTT. This codes for CASRPLTEAFF. The chain couples TRBV7-2 to TRBJ1-1; D not resolved. Germline CDR1 and CDR2: SGHTA and FQGNSA. The V end lost 6 bases, the J end lost 4 bases, and 6 bases lay between the germline ends. The CDR3 has 11 residues.

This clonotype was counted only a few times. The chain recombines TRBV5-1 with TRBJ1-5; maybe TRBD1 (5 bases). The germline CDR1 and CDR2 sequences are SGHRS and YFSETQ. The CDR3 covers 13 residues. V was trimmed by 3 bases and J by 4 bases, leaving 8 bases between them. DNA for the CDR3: TGCGCCAGCAGCTGGGACGGGAATCAGCCCCAGCATTTT. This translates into CASSWDGNQPQHF. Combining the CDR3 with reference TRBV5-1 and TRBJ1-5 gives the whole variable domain KAGVTQTPRYLIKTRGQQVTLSCSPISGHRSVSWYQQTPGQGLQFLFEYFSETQRNKGNFPGRFSGRQFSNSRSEMNVSTLELGDSALYLCASSWDGNQPQHFGDGTRLSIL.